The clone carrying this T cell receptor beta chain was observed a single time. The CDR3 length is 14 residues. The V end lost 7 bases, the J end lost 5 bases, and 16 bases lay between the germline ends. The germline CDR1 and CDR2 sequences are SGHTA and FQGNSA. These data belong to a study of T cell responses to AZD1222 COVID-19 vaccine. Measured with immunoSEQ multiplex PCR; TCRdb has only the in-frame clones, and not every one. This table has 250,000 to 300,000 clones, about 94% appearing once. The rearrangement links TRBV7-2 to TRBJ2-3; TRBD2 is a possible D gene (5 bases). The clonotype comes from an adult who received the AZD1222 COVID-19 vaccine. Here the sequenced sample was peripheral blood, taken 28 days after the second AZD1222 dose. DNA for the CDR3: TGTGCCAGCACTCGAGGGCCGGGGATAGATACGCAGTATTTT. This encodes CASTRGPGIDTQYF.